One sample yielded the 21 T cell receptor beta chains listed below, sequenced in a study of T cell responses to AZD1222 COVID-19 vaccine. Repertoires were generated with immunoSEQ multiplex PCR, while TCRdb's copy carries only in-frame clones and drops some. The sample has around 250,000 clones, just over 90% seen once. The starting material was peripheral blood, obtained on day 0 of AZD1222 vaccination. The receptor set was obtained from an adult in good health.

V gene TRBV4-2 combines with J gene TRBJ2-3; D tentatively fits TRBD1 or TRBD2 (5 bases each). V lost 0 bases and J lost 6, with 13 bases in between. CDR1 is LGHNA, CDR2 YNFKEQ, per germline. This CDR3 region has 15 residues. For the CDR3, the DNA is TGTGCCAGCAGCCAAGATGGGGGTATCACCGATACGCAGTATTTT. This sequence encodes CASSQDGGITDTQYF.

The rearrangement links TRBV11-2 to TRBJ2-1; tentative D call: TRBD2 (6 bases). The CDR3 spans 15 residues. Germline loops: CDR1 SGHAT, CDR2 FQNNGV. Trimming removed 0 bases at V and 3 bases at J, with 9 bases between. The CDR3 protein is CASSLDGGNYNEQFF. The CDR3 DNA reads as TGTGCCAGCAGCTTAGATGGCGGGAACTACAATGAGCAGTTCTTC.

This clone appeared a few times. CDR3 region: CAWSLLGPQGYTF. The CDR3 DNA reads TGTGCCTGGAGTCTCCTGGGCCCCCAAGGCTACACCTTC. The genes are TRBV30 and TRBJ1-2; D not certain. The CDR3 covers 13 residues. Trimming took off 2 bases at V and 8 bases at J, with 15 bases between the two ends. CDR1 and CDR2 from the germline V gene are GTSNPN and SVGIG (reference sequence).

The chain's CDR3 is CASTNRDEQYF. CDR3 bases: TGTGCCAGCACCAACAGGGACGAGCAGTACTTC. The J gene is TRBJ2-7, the V gene TRBV2; D is possibly TRBD1 (6 bases). From germline, CDR1 is SNHLY and CDR2 FYNNEI. V gave up 7 bases and J gave up 5 bases, with 9 bases separating them. There are 11 residues in the CDR3.

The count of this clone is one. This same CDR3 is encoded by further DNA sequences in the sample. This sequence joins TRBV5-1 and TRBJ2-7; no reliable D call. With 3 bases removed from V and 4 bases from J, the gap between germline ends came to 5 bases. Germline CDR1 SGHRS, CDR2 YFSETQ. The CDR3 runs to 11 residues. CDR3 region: CASSSAYEQYF. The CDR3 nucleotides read TGCGCCAGCAGCTCAGCGTACGAGCAGTACTTC.

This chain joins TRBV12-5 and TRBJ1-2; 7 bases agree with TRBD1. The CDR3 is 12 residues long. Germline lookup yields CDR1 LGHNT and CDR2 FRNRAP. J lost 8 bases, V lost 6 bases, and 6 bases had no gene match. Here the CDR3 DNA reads TGTGCTAGTGGAACAGGGGTGGGAGGCTACACCTTC. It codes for CASGTGVGGYTF.

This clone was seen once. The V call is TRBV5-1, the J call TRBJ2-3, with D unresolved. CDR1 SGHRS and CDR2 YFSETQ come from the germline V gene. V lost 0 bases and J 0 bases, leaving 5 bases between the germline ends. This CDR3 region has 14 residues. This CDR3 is CASSLVPSTDTQYF. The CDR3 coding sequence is TGCGCCAGCAGCTTGGTGCCGAGCACAGATACGCAGTATTTT.

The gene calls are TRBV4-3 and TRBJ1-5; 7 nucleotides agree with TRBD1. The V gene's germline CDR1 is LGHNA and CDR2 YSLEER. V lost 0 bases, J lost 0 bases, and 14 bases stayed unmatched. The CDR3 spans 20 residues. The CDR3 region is CASSQDPPGTEVYSNQPQHF. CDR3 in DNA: TGCGCCAGCAGCCAAGATCCTCCGGGGACAGAGGTTTATAGCAATCAGCCCCAGCATTTT.

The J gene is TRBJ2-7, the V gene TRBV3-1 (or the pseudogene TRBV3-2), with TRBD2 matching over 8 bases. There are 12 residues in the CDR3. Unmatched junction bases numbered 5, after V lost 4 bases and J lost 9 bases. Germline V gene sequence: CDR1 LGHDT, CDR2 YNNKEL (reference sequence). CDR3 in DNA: TGTGCCAGCAGCCGACCTCGGGGGGGGCAGTACTTC. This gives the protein CASSRPRGGQYF.

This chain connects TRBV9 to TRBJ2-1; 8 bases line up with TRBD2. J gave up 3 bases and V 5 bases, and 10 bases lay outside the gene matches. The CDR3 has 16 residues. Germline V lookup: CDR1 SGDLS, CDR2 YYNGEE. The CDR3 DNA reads TGTGCCAGCAGTCCCACCGGAGCGGGAGTCTACAATGAGCAGTTCTTC. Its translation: CASSPTGAGVYNEQFF.

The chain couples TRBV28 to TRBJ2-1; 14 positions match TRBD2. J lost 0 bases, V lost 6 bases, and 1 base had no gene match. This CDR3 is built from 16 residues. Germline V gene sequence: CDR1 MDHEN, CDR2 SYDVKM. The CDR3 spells CASRGTSGSSYNEQFF. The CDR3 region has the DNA TGTGCCAGCAGGGGGACTAGCGGGAGCTCCTACAATGAGCAGTTCTTC.

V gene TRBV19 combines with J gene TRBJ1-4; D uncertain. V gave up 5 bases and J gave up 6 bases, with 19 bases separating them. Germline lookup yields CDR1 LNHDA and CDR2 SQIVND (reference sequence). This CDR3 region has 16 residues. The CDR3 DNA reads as TGTGCCAGTAGTTCCCTTTACGCGGGAGAAGATGAAAAACTGTTTTTT. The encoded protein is CASSSLYAGEDEKLFF. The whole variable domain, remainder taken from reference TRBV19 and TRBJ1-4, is DGGITQSPKYLFRKEGQNVTLSCEQNLNHDAMYWYRQDPGQGLRLIYYSQIVNDFQKGDIAEGYSVSREKKESFPLTVTSAQKNPTAFYLCASSSLYAGEDEKLFFGSGTQLSVL.

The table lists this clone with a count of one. Here the CDR3 DNA reads TGTGCCAGCAATCCCGTGGACGGGGAGCTGTTTTTT. Translation: CASNPVDGELFF. J is TRBJ2-2 and V is TRBV5-4, with D uncertain. CDR1 and CDR2 from the germline V gene are SGHNT and YYREEE (reference sequence). The CDR3 has 12 amino acids. V dropped 6 bases and J dropped 7 bases, with 10 bases sitting between them.

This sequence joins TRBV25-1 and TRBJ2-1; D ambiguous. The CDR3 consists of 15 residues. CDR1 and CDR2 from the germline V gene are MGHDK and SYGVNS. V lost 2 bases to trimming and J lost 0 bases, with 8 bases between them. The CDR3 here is CASSERVDSYNEQFF. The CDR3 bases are TGTGCCAGCAGTGAACGGGTCGACTCCTACAATGAGCAGTTCTTC.

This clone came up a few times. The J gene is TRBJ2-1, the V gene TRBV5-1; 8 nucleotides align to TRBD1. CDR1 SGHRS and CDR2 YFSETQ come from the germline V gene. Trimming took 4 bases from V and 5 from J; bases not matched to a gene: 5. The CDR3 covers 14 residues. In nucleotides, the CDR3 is TGCGCCAGCAGCCCCGGACAGGGTGACAATGAGCAGTTCTTC. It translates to CASSPGQGDNEQFF. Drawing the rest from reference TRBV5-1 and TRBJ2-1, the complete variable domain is KAGVTQTPRYLIKTRGQQVTLSCSPISGHRSVSWYQQTPGQGLQFLFEYFSETQRNKGNFPGRFSGRQFSNSRSEMNVSTLELGDSALYLCASSPGQGDNEQFFGPGTRLTVL.

CDR3 bases: TGTGCCAGCAGCCAAGAGGTCCGCGGCAGGCAGTACTTC. Translating it yields CASSQEVRGRQYF. The chain links TRBV3-1 (or the pseudogene TRBV3-2) to TRBJ2-7, with unresolved D. Trimming cost V 0 bases and J 9 bases, with 12 bases left between them. Germline V gene sequence: CDR1 LGHDT, CDR2 YNNKEL (reference sequence). The CDR3 length is 13 residues.

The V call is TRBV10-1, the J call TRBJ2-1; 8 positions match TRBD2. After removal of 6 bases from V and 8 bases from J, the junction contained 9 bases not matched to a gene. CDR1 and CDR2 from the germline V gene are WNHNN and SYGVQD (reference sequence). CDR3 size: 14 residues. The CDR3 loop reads CASSQRTSSDEQFF. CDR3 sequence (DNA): TGCGCCAGCAGCCAACGGACTAGCTCGGATGAGCAGTTCTTC.

The CDR3 spells CASSPPGGQNYGYTF. Written as DNA, the CDR3 is TGTGCCAGTAGTCCCCCAGGGGGCCAGAACTATGGCTACACCTTC. The gene calls are TRBV19 and TRBJ1-2; the match to TRBD1 covers 8 bases. V lost 5 bases and J lost 2; bases outside the gene matches: 7. From germline, CDR1 is LNHDA and CDR2 SQIVND (reference sequence). CDR3 length: 15 amino acids.

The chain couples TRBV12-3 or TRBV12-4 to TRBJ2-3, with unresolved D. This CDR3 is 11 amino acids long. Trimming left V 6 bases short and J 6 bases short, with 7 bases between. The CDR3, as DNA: TGTGCCAGCAGCCCGCGGGATACGCAGTATTTT. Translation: CASSPRDTQYF.

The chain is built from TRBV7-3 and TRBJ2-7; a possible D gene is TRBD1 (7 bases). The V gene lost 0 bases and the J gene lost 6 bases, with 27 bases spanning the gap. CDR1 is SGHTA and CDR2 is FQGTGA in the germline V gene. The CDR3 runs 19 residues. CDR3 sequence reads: CASSLTGGVLVREKVEQYF. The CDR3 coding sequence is TGTGCCAGCAGCTTAACAGGGGGCGTCTTGGTACGGGAGAAAGTCGAGCAGTACTTC.

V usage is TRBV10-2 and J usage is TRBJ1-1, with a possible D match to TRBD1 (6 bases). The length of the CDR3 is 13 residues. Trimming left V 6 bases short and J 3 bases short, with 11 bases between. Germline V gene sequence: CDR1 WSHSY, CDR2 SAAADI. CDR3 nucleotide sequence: TGCGCCAGCAGCCTACAGGGAGACACTGAAGCTTTCTTT. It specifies CASSLQGDTEAFF.